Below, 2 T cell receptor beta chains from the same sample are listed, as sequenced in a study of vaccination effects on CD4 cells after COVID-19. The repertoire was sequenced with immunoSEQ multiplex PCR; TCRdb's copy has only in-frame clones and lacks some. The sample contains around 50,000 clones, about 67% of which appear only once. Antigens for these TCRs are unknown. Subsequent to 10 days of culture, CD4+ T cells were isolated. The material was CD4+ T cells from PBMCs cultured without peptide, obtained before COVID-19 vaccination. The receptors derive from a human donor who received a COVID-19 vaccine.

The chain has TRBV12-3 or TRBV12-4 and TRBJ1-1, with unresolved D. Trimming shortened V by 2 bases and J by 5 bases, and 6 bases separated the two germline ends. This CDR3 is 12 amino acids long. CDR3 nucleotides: TGTGCCAGCAGTTTAAGGCGGACTGAAGCTTTCTTT. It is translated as CASSLRRTEAFF.

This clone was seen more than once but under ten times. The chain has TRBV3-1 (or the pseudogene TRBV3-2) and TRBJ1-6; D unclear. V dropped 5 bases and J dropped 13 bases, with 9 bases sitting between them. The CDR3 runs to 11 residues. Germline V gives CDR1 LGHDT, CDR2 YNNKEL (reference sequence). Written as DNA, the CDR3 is TGTGCCAGCAGCGGTCGCGGGCCCCTCCACTTT. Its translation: CASSGRGPLHF.